This paragraph covers one TCR beta chain sequence. The target antigen is unknown. This sample is drawn from a study of T cell responses to AZD1222 COVID-19 vaccine. Study details: Second doses were pooled across both intervals (about 4 or about 12 weeks). Study conclusions and caveats: Increases in Spike-specific TCR breadth and depth were seen after two AZD1222 doses. The sample set comprised mostly white British donors with more females, and clonal diversity was possibly underestimated. Targeting of unmutated variant regions was reportedly seen in nearly half of spike-specific TCRs.

Profiled with immunoSEQ multiplex PCR; TCRdb holds only in-frame clones, not every one. The sample lists around 120,000 clones; 92% were seen once. V was shortened by 3 bases and J by 6 bases, with 17 bases between the two germline ends. There are 15 residues in the CDR3. Germline V gives CDR1 MNHEY, CDR2 SMNVEV (reference sequence). Sequenced material: peripheral blood, taken on day 0 of AZD1222 vaccination. This clonotype originated in an adult in good health. This sequence joins TRBV27 and TRBJ1-1; D remains ambiguous. CDR3 coding DNA: TGTGCCAGCAGTTTTCCGGGCGGGTCGAGGTCTGAAGCTTTCTTT. This translates into CASSFPGGSRSEAFF.